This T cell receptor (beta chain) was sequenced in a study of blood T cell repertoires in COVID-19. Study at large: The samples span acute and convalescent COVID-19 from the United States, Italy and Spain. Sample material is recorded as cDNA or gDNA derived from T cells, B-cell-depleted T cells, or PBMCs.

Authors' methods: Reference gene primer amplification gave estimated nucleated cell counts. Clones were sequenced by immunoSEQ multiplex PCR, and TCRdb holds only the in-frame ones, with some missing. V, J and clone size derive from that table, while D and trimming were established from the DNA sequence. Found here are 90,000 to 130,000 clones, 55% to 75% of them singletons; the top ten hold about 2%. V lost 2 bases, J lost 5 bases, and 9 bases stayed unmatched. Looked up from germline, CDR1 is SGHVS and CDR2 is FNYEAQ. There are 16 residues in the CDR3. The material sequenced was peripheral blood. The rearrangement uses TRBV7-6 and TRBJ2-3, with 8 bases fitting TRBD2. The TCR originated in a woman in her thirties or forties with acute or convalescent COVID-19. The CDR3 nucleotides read TGTGCCAGCAGCTTACGGGGGGGTCCCGCGGGAGATACGCAGTATTTT. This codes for CASSLRGGPAGDTQYF.